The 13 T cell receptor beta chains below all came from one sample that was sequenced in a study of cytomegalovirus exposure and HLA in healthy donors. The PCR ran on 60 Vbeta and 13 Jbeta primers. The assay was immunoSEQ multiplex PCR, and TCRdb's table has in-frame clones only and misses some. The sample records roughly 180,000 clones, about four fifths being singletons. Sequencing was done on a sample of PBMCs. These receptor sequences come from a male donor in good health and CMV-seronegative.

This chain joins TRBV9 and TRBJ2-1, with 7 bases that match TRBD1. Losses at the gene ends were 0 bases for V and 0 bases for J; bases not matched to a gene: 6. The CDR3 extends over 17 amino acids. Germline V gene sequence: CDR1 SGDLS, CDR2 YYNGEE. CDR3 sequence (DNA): TGTGCCAGCAGCGTAGACGAGGCAGGGGGCTCCTACAATGAGCAGTTCTTC. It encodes CASSVDEAGGSYNEQFF.

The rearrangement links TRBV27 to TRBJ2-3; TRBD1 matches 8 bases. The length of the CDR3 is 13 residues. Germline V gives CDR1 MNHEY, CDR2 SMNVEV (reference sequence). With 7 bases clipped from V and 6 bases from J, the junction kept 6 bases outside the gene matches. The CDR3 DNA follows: TGTGCCAGCATGGACAGGGCCGTGGATACGCAGTATTTT. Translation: CASMDRAVDTQYF.

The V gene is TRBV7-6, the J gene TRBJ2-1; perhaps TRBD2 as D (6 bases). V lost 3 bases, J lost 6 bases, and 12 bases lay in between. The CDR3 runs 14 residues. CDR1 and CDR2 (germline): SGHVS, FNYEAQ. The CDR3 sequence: CASSLGGLGNEQFF. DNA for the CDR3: TGTGCCAGCAGCTTGGGGGGATTGGGCAATGAGCAGTTCTTC.

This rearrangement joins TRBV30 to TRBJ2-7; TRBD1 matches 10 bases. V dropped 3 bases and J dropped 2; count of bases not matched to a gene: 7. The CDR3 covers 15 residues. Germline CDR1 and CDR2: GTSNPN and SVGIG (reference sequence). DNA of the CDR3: TGTGCCTGGAGGCTCGACAGGGGGCGAACCTACGAGCAGTACTTC. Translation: CAWRLDRGRTYEQYF.

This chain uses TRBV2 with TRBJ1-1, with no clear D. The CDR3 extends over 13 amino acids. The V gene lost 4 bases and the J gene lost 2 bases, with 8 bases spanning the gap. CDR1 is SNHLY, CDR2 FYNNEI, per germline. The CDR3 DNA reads TGTGCCAGCAGTGGAGGTCTCAACACTGAAGCTTTCTTT. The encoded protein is CASSGGLNTEAFF.

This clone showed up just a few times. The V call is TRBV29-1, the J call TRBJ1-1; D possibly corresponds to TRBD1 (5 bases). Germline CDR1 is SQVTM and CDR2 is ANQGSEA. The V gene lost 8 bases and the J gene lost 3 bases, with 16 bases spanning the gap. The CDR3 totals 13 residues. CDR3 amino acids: CSTSLGVYTEAFF. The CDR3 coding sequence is TGCAGCACGTCTCTAGGGGTTTACACTGAAGCTTTCTTT.

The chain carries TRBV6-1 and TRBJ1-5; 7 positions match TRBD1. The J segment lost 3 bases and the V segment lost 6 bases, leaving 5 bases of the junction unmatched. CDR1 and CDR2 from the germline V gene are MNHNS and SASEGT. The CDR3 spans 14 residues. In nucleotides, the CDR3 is TGTGCCAGCAGCGCACAGGGGTACAATCAGCCCCAGCATTTT. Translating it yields CASSAQGYNQPQHF.

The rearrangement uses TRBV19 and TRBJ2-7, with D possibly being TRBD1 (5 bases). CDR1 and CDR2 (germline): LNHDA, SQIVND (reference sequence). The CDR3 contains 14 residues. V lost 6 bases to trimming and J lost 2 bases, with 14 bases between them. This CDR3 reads CASSPGQPPYEQYF. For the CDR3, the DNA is TGTGCCAGTAGCCCTGGACAACCCCCCTACGAGCAGTACTTC.

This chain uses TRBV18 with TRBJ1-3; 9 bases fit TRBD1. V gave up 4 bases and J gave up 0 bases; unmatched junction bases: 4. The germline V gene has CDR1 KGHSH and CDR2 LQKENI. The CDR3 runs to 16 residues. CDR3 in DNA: TGTGCCAGCTCACTTCGGGACAGGGCCTCTGGAAACACCATATATTTT. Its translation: CASSLRDRASGNTIYF.

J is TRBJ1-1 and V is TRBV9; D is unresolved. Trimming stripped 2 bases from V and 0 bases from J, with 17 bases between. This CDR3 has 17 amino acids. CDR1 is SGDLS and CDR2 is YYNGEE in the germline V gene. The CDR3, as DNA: TGTGCCAGCAGCGTCGTACCAGCGGAGAGTATGAACACTGAAGCTTTCTTT. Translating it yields CASSVVPAESMNTEAFF. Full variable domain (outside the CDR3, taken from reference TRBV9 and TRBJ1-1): DSGVTQTPKHLITATGQRVTLRCSPRSGDLSVYWYQQSLDQGLQFLIQYYNGEERAKGNILERFSAQQFPDLHSELNLSSLELGDSALYFCASSVVPAESMNTEAFFGQGTRLTVV.

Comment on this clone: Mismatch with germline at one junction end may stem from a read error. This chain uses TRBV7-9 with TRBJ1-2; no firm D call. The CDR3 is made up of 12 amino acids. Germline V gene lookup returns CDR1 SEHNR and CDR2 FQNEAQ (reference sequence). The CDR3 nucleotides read TGTTCCAGCAGCTCGAGGAACTATGGCTACACCTTC. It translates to CSSSSRNYGYTF.

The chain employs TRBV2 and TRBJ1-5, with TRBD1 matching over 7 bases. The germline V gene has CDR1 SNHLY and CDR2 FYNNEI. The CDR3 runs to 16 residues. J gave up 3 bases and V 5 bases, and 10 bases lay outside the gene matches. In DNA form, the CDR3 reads TGTGCCAGCAGTCGGGCCGGGGGACAGCACAATCAGCCCCAGCATTTT. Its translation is CASSRAGGQHNQPQHF.

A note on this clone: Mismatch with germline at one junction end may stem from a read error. As DNA, the CDR3 is TGTTCCAGCAGCTTAATATACACTGAAGCTTTCTTT. Protein product: CSSSLIYTEAFF. The chain employs TRBV7-9 and TRBJ1-1; D remains ambiguous. This CDR3 comprises 12 residues. Germline-derived CDR1 and CDR2 are SEHNR and FQNEAQ (reference sequence). The entire variable domain, with the rest obtained from reference TRBV7-9 and TRBJ1-1, is as follows: DTGVSQNPRHKITKRGQNVTFRCDPISEHNRLYWYRQTLGQGPEFLTYFQNEAQLEKSRLLSDRFSAERPKGSFSTLEIQRTEQGDSAMYLCSSSLIYTEAFFGQGTRLTVV.